A single sample is the source of the 27 T cell receptor beta chains below, sequenced in a study of cytotoxic CD8 clonotypes in ibrutinib-treated CLL (dated by TCRdb to the early 2020s). The sample's time point label, in plain terms: progressive disease on ibrutinib. Library method: the immunoSEQ multiplex PCR assay. TCRdb stores this immuneACCESS table with in-frame sequences only. Part of the clones is absent; in the studies checked, under half of the shortfall reflects unresolved V genes, and no reason is known for the rest. This sample has roughly 76,000 clones in its table, and 80% of those were observed once. The ten biggest clones cover under 8.5% of the sample. The sequenced sample was PBMCs, obtained at disease progression, from a patient treated with ibrutinib. These receptor sequences come from a human donor with chronic lymphocytic leukemia.

This chain uses TRBV19 with TRBJ2-5; either TRBD1 or TRBD2 may supply D (5 bases each). In germline, CDR1 is LNHDA, CDR2 SQIVND (reference sequence). With 3 bases removed from V and 0 bases from J, the gap between germline ends came to 8 bases. CDR3 length: 14 amino acids. The CDR3 sequence is CASSIGGNQETQYF. CDR3 DNA sequence: TGTGCCAGTAGTATTGGGGGAAACCAAGAGACCCAGTACTTC.

V is TRBV11-3 and J is TRBJ2-7; the D gene is possibly TRBD1 (5 bases). The CDR3 sequence is 13 residues long. The germline V gene encodes CDR1 SGHNT and CDR2 YENEEA. V was cut by 6 bases and J by 5 bases, with 14 bases left in between. CDR3 protein: CASSVSGRHEQYF. Written as DNA, the CDR3 is TGTGCCAGCAGTGTTTCAGGGCGGCACGAGCAGTACTTC.

The chain has TRBV18 and TRBJ1-5, with D unclear. The CDR3 is made up of 12 amino acids. The germline gives CDR1 KGHSH, CDR2 LQKENI. The V end lost 1 base, the J end lost 2 bases, and 0 bases lay between the germline ends. The CDR3 DNA follows: TGTGCCAGCTCACCACGCAATCAGCCCCAGCATTTT. Its translation is CASSPRNQPQHF.

J is TRBJ1-2 and V is TRBV6-5; D remains unclear. Trimming stripped 0 bases from V and 5 bases from J, with 10 bases between. There are 14 residues in the CDR3. Germline V CDR1 and CDR2: MNHEY, SVGAGI. The CDR3 here is CASSYSLKTYGYTF. DNA for the CDR3: TGTGCCAGCAGTTACTCGTTGAAGACTTATGGCTACACCTTC.

A few counts support this clone. The junction departs from the called germline gene at one end, perhaps through a read error. This chain links TRBV15 with TRBJ2-7, with TRBD1 matching over 7 bases. CDR3 length: 13 residues. In germline, CDR1 is LNHNV, CDR2 YYDKDF (reference sequence). The CDR3 nucleotides are TGTGCCACAAGCAACCGACAGGGTTGGCAGCAGTACTTC. This encodes CATSNRQGWQQYF.

There are a few counts of this clone. The chain joins TRBV7-2 to TRBJ1-4; D is possibly TRBD1 (5 bases). V gave up 4 bases and J gave up 8 bases, with 14 bases separating them. Germline V CDR1 and CDR2: SGHTA, FQGNSA. The CDR3 consists of 14 residues. The CDR3 reads CASSSPRGREKLFF. Written as DNA, the CDR3 is TGTGCCAGCAGCTCCCCTAGGGGTCGGGAAAAACTGTTTTTT.

The chain couples TRBV27 to TRBJ2-4, with TRBD1 as a possible D gene (6 bases). Germline values: CDR1 MNHEY, CDR2 SMNVEV (reference sequence). The CDR3 consists of 16 residues. Trimming cost V 4 bases and J 0 bases, with 13 bases left between them. The CDR3 spells CASSSLGQLAKNIQYF. For the CDR3, the DNA is TGTGCCAGCAGTTCCCTGGGACAACTAGCCAAAAACATTCAGTACTTC.

This rearrangement joins TRBV2 to TRBJ2-3; the match to TRBD2 covers 7 bases. The CDR3 sequence is 15 residues long. Trimming took 5 bases from V and 4 from J; bases not matched to a gene: 9. The germline CDR1 and CDR2 sequences are SNHLY and FYNNEI. In DNA, the CDR3 is TGTGCCAGCAGTTCCGGGACTATCGGAGCAGATACGCAGTATTTT. Translated, it gives CASSSGTIGADTQYF.

This clone was recorded a few times. This chain uses TRBV5-1 with TRBJ2-1; 10 positions agree with TRBD2. Germline V gives CDR1 SGHRS, CDR2 YFSETQ. V was pared by 1 base and J by 6 bases, with 4 bases of the junction left unmatched. This CDR3 region has 15 residues. The CDR3: CASSLQLAGINEQFF. The CDR3 DNA follows: TGCGCCAGCAGCTTGCAACTAGCGGGAATCAATGAGCAGTTCTTC.

This chain's CDR3 is CASSAQGYGYTF. DNA for the CDR3: TGTGCCAGCAGCGCCCAGGGATATGGCTACACCTTC. This chain joins TRBV9 and TRBJ1-2; TRBD1 is a possible D gene (5 bases). The CDR3 totals 12 residues. The germline CDR1 and CDR2 sequences are SGDLS and YYNGEE. Deletions cut 3 bases from V and 5 bases from J, with 8 bases between.

The chain joins TRBV4-1 to TRBJ1-6, with D unclear. Germline V gene lookup returns CDR1 MGHRA and CDR2 YSYEKL. The CDR3 has 16 residues. V lost 0 bases to trimming and J lost 4 bases, with 10 bases between them. CDR3 sequence: CASSQDWGIYNSPLHF. The CDR3 DNA reads as TGCGCCAGCAGCCAAGATTGGGGTATTTATAATTCACCCCTCCACTTT.

The chain couples TRBV29-1 to TRBJ1-2; D possibly corresponds to TRBD1 (6 bases). CDR3 size: 12 residues. Trimming removed 3 bases at V and 8 bases at J, with 13 bases between. Germline-derived CDR1 and CDR2 are SQVTM and ANQGSEA. CDR3 sequence: CSVEGQRGGYTF. As DNA, the CDR3 is TGCAGCGTTGAGGGACAACGGGGGGGCTACACCTTC.

The chain employs TRBV7-8 and TRBJ2-7, with a possible D match to TRBD2 (6 bases). Trimming pared 4 bases from V and 6 bases from J, leaving 16 bases between. CDR3 length: 14 amino acids. Germline CDR1 reads SGHVS; CDR2 reads FQNEAQ. In DNA form, the CDR3 reads TGTGCCAGCAGCTCCCTCGGAGGGCGGGGCGAGCAGTACTTC. It is translated as CASSSLGGRGEQYF.

The rearrangement uses TRBV19 and TRBJ2-3, with a weak D call TRBD2 (5 bases). Germline V gene lookup returns CDR1 LNHDA and CDR2 SQIVND (reference sequence). The CDR3 contains 15 residues. Trimming stripped 0 bases from V and 5 bases from J, with 12 bases between. The CDR3 DNA follows: TGTGCCAGTAGTATAGAACCGGGATTTGGAGATACGCAGTATTTT. The encoded protein is CASSIEPGFGDTQYF.

With regard to this clone: This sample includes further DNA sequences coding for the same CDR3. The chain carries TRBV19 and TRBJ2-5; a weak D match, TRBD2 (6 bases). This CDR3 has 12 residues. V was pared by 3 bases and J by 5 bases, with 7 bases between. CDR1 LNHDA and CDR2 SQIVND come from the germline V gene (reference sequence). CDR3 sequence: CASSMGGETQYF. The CDR3 DNA is TGTGCCAGTAGTATGGGGGGTGAGACCCAGTACTTC.

V usage is TRBV6-5 and J usage is TRBJ1-4; 8 nucleotides line up with TRBD1. V shed 8 bases, J shed 7 bases, and the junction held 6 bases outside the gene matches. The germline CDR1 and CDR2 sequences are MNHEY and SVGAGI. This CDR3 has 13 residues. CDR3 in DNA: TGTGCCAGCCGAAAACAGGGGGGTGAAAAACTGTTTTTT. It codes for CASRKQGGEKLFF.

This chain links TRBV5-1 with TRBJ2-5; D is unclear. Germline assignment: CDR1 SGHRS and CDR2 YFSETQ. V was clipped by 4 bases and J by 1 base, with 5 bases between them. CDR3 length: 12 amino acids. Written as DNA, the CDR3 is TGCGCCAGCAGCCGTAGCCAAGAGACCCAGTACTTC. Its translation is CASSRSQETQYF.

This rearrangement joins TRBV6-6 to TRBJ1-2; no definite D call. V was trimmed by 6 bases and J by 4 bases, leaving 9 bases between them. The CDR3 covers 12 residues. CDR1 is MNHNY and CDR2 is SVGAGI in the germline V gene (reference sequence). In DNA form, the CDR3 reads TGTGCCAGCAGAGGAGACACCTATGGCTACACCTTC. It is translated as CASRGDTYGYTF.

The chain has TRBV5-4 and TRBJ2-1; 12 positions agree with TRBD2. V was pared by 0 bases and J by 9 bases, with 10 bases of the junction left unmatched. The CDR3 spans 17 residues. Germline assignment: CDR1 SGHNT and CDR2 YYREEE (reference sequence). CDR3 in DNA: TGTGCCAGCAGCTTGGTTTCTAGCGGGAGGGGGTTGGGTGAGCAGTTCTTC. Translating gives CASSLVSSGRGLGEQFF.

CDR3 amino acids: CASSPPDSRSYEQYF. The CDR3 nucleotides are TGTGCCAGCAGCCCACCGGACAGTCGGTCCTACGAGCAGTACTTC. This chain connects TRBV7-8 to TRBJ2-7, with TRBD1 as a possible D gene (6 bases). Trimming left V 5 bases short and J 1 base short, with 15 bases between. This CDR3 has 15 amino acids. CDR1 and CDR2 from the germline V gene are SGHVS and FQNEAQ.

The chain joins TRBV7-3 to TRBJ2-7; no clear D. The CDR3 runs 15 residues. V shed 2 bases and J shed 3 bases, with 14 bases lying between them. CDR1 is SGHTA, CDR2 FQGTGA, per germline. The CDR3 nucleotides read TGTGCCAGCAGCTTAGGCCTCGACCGTAACTACGAGCAGTACTTC. Translating it yields CASSLGLDRNYEQYF.

This clone was observed a few times. This sequence joins TRBV5-4 and TRBJ2-2, with 9 bases that match TRBD1. This CDR3 is built from 16 residues. Germline CDR1 and CDR2: SGHNT and YYREEE (reference sequence). Trimming cost V 4 bases and J 9 bases; bases outside gene matches: 13. Written as DNA, the CDR3 is TGTGCCAGCAGCCAAGGAGACAGGGGGGTGAGCCGGGAGCTGTTTTTT. This sequence encodes CASSQGDRGVSRELFF.

This chain joins TRBV7-9 and TRBJ2-1, with 7 bases that match TRBD2. From germline, CDR1 is SEHNR and CDR2 FQNEAQ (reference sequence). The CDR3 runs 14 residues. V was clipped by 3 bases and J by 7 bases; unmatched bases: 6. CDR3 coding DNA: TGTGCCAGCAGCTTCGATTCCGGGAGGAATGAGCAGTTCTTC. Protein sequence: CASSFDSGRNEQFF. Drawing the rest from reference TRBV7-9 and TRBJ2-1, the complete variable domain is DTGVSQNPRHKITKRGQNVTFRCDPISEHNRLYWYRQTLGQGPEFLTYFQNEAQLEKSRLLSDRFSAERPKGSFSTLEIQRTEQGDSAMYLCASSFDSGRNEQFFGPGTRLTVL.

The chain has TRBV11-2 and TRBJ2-7; 9 bases fit TRBD2. From germline, CDR1 is SGHAT and CDR2 FQNNGV. CDR3 length: 13 amino acids. With 6 bases clipped from V and 7 bases from J, the junction kept 7 bases outside the gene matches. CDR3 bases: TGTGCCAGCAGGAACAACCTAGCGGGGGAGCAGTACTTC. This codes for CASRNNLAGEQYF.

This chain links TRBV28 with TRBJ2-2, with TRBD2 identical over 7 bases. Germline V gene data show CDR1 as MDHEN and CDR2 as SYDVKM. Germline trimming cut 5 bases from V and 3 bases from J; bases unmatched to any gene: 3. The CDR3 runs to 14 residues. CDR3 sequence (DNA): TGTGCCAGCAGTGGACTAGATTACACCGGGGAGCTGTTTTTT. Protein product: CASSGLDYTGELFF. Combining the CDR3 with reference TRBV28 and TRBJ2-2 gives the whole variable domain DVKVTQSSRYLVKRTGEKVFLECVQDMDHENMFWYRQDPGLGLRLIYFSYDVKMKEKGDIPEGYSVSREKKERFSLILESASTNQTSMYLCASSGLDYTGELFFGEGSRLTVL.

The V and J genes are TRBV7-8 and TRBJ1-5; 7 positions agree with TRBD1. V trimming: 1 base; J trimming: 5 bases; junction bases outside the gene matches: 5. This CDR3 is 15 amino acids long. Germline V gene lookup returns CDR1 SGHVS and CDR2 FQNEAQ. The CDR3 region is CASSLGQGGYQPQHF. The CDR3 DNA reads as TGTGCCAGCAGCTTAGGGCAGGGGGGCTATCAGCCCCAGCATTTT.

This chain joins TRBV6-4 and TRBJ2-3; TRBD1 might be the D (5 bases). Trimming left V 1 base short and J 1 base short, with 9 bases between. CDR1 MRHNA and CDR2 SNTAGT come from the germline V gene. This CDR3 is 15 amino acids long. CDR3 amino acids: CASSDWGAGTDTQYF. CDR3 nucleotides: TGTGCCAGCAGTGACTGGGGCGCAGGCACAGATACGCAGTATTTT.